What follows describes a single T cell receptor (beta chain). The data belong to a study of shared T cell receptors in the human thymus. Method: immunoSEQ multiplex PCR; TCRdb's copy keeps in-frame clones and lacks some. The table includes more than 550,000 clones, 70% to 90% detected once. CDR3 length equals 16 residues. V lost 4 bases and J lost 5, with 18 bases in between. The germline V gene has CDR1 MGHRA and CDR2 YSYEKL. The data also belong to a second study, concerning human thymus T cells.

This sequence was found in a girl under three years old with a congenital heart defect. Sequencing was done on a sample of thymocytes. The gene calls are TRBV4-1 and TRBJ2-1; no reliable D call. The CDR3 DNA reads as TGCGCCAGCAGCCTTACGACACCGCCCTTAGACAATGAGCAGTTCTTC. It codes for CASSLTTPPLDNEQFF.